Listed below are T cell receptor beta chains from one sample, sequenced in a study of T cells in Graves' hyperthyroidism and ophthalmopathy. TCRdb reprocessed the multiplex PCR reads with MiXCR, giving one entry per CDR3 protein. The sample includes about 210,000 distinct CDR3 sequences, over 15% of them seen just once. Sequenced input: blood. These TCRs come from a man aged 50-60 years with Graves' hyperthyroidism. Each CDR3 is given with its conserved first and last residue. A row's size may be missing; if present it is once, few, many or a size class.

clone_size j_call v_call cdr3_aa
- TRBJ2-6 TRBV5-1 CASSLWTSGDSGANVLTF
- TRBJ2-1 TRBV2 CASNRRGPYHEQFF
few TRBJ2-1 TRBV7-8 CASSPRDSRNNEQFF
many TRBJ2-7 TRBV12-3/TRBV12-4 CASMSPQLTGHEQYF
few TRBJ2-5 TRBV12-3/TRBV12-4 CASSPVGGKETQYF
- TRBJ1-4 TRBV30 CAWSGQGFSNEKLFF
- TRBJ1-1 TRBV7-9 CASSLELPGEAFF
many TRBJ2-1 TRBV28 CASSLESSWNNEQFF
many TRBJ2-7 TRBV20-1 CSARSSYEQYF
few TRBJ2-2 TRBV5-1 CASSLGMLTGELFF
- TRBJ2-1 TRBV19 CASSLLPGTVYNEQFF
many TRBJ1-2 TRBV11-3 CASSLQGARGYTF
- TRBJ2-6 TRBV27 CASTLRWISGANVLTF
once TRBJ1-1 TRBV19 CASSMETEAFF
many TRBJ2-1 TRBV19 CASSKSSGSWNEQFF
- TRBJ2-1 TRBV19 CASSIPGLGSYNEQFF
- TRBJ1-6 TRBV5-6 CASSFRGHGDSPLHF
many TRBJ2-5 TRBV2 CATGLAGGGETQYF
many TRBJ2-1 TRBV20-1 CSASPPSGRTYNEQFF
many TRBJ2-7 TRBV28 CASSLGGLDYEQYF
many TRBJ1-6 TRBV28 CASRLDIENSPLHF
- TRBJ2-2 TRBV28 CASRIGGGELFF
- TRBJ2-6 TRBV7-9 CASSPGDGSGANVLTF
- TRBJ2-2 TRBV20-1 CSALAGETGELFF
few TRBJ1-1 TRBV5-1 CASLREAGSTEAFF
many TRBJ2-5 TRBV27 CASSLLGIGVEETQYF
many TRBJ2-3 TRBV2 CATSKDRVNEDTQYF
- TRBJ1-3 TRBV7-2 CASSLRSQVLSGNTIYF
many TRBJ1-2 TRBV6-1 CASRISGRTGQYGYTF
- TRBJ2-7 TRBV27 CASRRTGGLLEQYF
- TRBJ2-4 TRBV7-9 CASSLVGQGAKNIQYF
- TRBJ2-5 TRBV6-1 CASRPTGQETQYF
- TRBJ2-3 TRBV7-8 CASSLRDRGTSTDTQYF
many TRBJ2-3 TRBV7-9 CASRSSTDTQYF
- TRBJ2-3 TRBV7-9 CASSAGTGDTDTQYF
- TRBJ2-1 TRBV7-8 CASSSTPRATSGNEQFF
- TRBJ2-7 TRBV20-1 CSATGLAVPYEQYF
- TRBJ2-5 TRBV5-4 CASSPEGGARETQYF
many TRBJ2-1 TRBV30 CAWSVGDYPLDEQFF
few TRBJ2-5 TRBV7-9 CASSQAGHRRETQYF
- TRBJ1-3 TRBV29-1 CSVGAAGFSGNTIYF
- TRBJ1-1 TRBV7-9 CASSPRQGVGTEAFF
- TRBJ2-3 TRBV19 CASSQELGSQYF
many TRBJ2-3 TRBV10-3 CAISPTSGTTDTQYF
many TRBJ2-7 TRBV11-2 CASSSGGGRAGSVEQYF
- TRBJ1-1 TRBV25-1 CASSDRSNTEAFF
- TRBJ1-6 TRBV7-2 CASSSGPPMVPLHF
few TRBJ2-1 TRBV5-4 CASSFRLAGENEQFF
many TRBJ2-5 TRBV7-8 CASSLVPRRVETQYF
many TRBJ2-1 TRBV20-1 CSASIRSGYNEQFF
- TRBJ2-2 TRBV13 CASSQASSEVGELFF
- TRBJ2-3 TRBV7-3 CASSRTSGSTDTQCF
many TRBJ2-1 TRBV7-3 CASSPGRSNEQFF
many TRBJ2-2 TRBV6-1 CATRTSGRSGTGELFF